This T cell receptor beta chain is from a study of T-cell reconstitution after alpha-beta-depleted transplantation in children. The TCRbeta library was prepared with unique molecular identifiers. TCRdb called the PCR reads again in MiXCR, with one record for every CDR3 protein. The profile shows over 300,000 distinct CDR3 sequences, under 13% of them singletons. Germline V gives CDR1 SGHRS, CDR2 YFSETQ. The CDR3 is 14 residues long. Trimming at V came to 3 bases and at J to 3 bases, leaving 5 bases not matched to a gene. This clonotype has ten or more counts. This specimen consisted of PBMCs from the stem cell graft donor, obtained from the stem cell graft. The source is a human donor who donated a stem cell graft to a child with acute lymphoblastic leukemia. This chain uses TRBV5-1 with TRBJ1-1, with 7 bases fitting TRBD1. The CDR3 DNA follows: TGCGCCAGCAGCTCGGGACAGTCTTACACTGAAGCTTTCTTT. It is translated as CASSSGQSYTEAFF.